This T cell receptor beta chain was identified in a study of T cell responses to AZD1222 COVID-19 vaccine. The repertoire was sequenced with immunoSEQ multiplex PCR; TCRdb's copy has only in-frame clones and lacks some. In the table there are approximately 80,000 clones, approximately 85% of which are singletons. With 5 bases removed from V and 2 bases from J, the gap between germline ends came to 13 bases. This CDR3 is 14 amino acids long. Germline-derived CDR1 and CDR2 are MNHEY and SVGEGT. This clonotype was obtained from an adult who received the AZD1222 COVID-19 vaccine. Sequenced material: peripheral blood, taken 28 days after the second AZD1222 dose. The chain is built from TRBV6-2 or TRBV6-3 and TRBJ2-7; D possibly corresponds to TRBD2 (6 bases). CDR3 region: CASSEGLGPYEQYV. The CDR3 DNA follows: TGTGCCAGCAGTGAGGGACTGGGTCCCTACGAGCAGTACGTC.